A selection of T cell receptor beta chains follows, all from one sample in a study of blood T cell repertoires in COVID-19. TCRdb's table, derived via immunoSEQ multiplex PCR, lists solely in-frame clones and lacks some. The sample consists of 80,000 or so clones, around 74% of them appearing once. The sequenced material came from peripheral blood. The receptor source for this set is a human donor in a cohort sampled during active COVID-19. Each CDR3 is given with its conserved first and last residue. Fields, in order: V gene, J gene, CDR3 protein.

TRBV5-4	TRBJ1-2	CASSYGQGYGYTF
TRBV10-3	TRBJ1-4	CAISERAGGPTEEKLFF
TRBV20-1	TRBJ2-5	CSGDSQETQYF
TRBV30	TRBJ1-2	CACRDSNYGYTF
TRBV29-1	TRBJ2-7	CSVVSGTSYEQYF
TRBV11-3	TRBJ1-3	CASSARGNTIYF
TRBV29-1	TRBJ1-3	CSVGDKSSGNTIYF
TRBV30	TRBJ1-2	CAWTLPLSANYGYTF
TRBV7-3	TRBJ1-6	CASSFDRVGSPLHF
TRBV7-9	TRBJ2-7	CASSFNTGPYEQYF
TRBV7-2	TRBJ2-4	CASSWTQGAKNIQYF
TRBV7-2	TRBJ1-5	CASSAHQAQPQHF
TRBV19	TRBJ2-7	CASRRGLAGPYEQYF
TRBV3-1/TRBV3-2	TRBJ2-5	CASSQEAYQETQYF
TRBV3-1/TRBV3-2	TRBJ1-6	CASRTGTENSPLHF
TRBV4-3	TRBJ1-2	CASSHETGIGGYTF
TRBV9	TRBJ2-7	CASSVGPGQEYEQYF
TRBV24-1	TRBJ1-6	CATSDRTGSNSPLHF
TRBV6-5	TRBJ1-2	CASSLTSGQNYGYTF
TRBV7-2	TRBJ1-3	CASSLLVGTSLNTIYF
TRBV11-3	TRBJ1-5	CASSPRAGGNQPQHF
TRBV2	TRBJ1-1	CASAGGEFAEAFF
TRBV2	TRBJ1-2	CASSVRTSSLNYGYTF
TRBV4-3	TRBJ1-2	CASSQDLRMGPYGYTF
TRBV5-1	TRBJ2-6	CASSFGTAGANVLTF
TRBV5-1	TRBJ2-5	CASSPGTGGRETQYF
TRBV11-2	TRBJ1-1	CASSPRQYTEAFF
TRBV11-2	TRBJ2-7	CASSLGRQGHLYEQYF
TRBV2	TRBJ1-4	CASSEGWQVNEKLFF
TRBV7-8	TRBJ1-2	CASSPSGQGAPGYTF
TRBV10-3	TRBJ2-2	CAITGTGRTGELFF
TRBV29-1	TRBJ1-4	CSVEMEPNEKLFF
TRBV3-1/TRBV3-2	TRBJ2-7	CASSQDSANSYEQYF
TRBV5-1	TRBJ1-6	CASSDTGDPLHF
TRBV6-5	TRBJ1-2	CASSTRQGSGGYTF
TRBV28	TRBJ1-2	CASSFRASQGAGGYTF
TRBV7-2	TRBJ1-2	CASRGWIQGGGYTF
TRBV9	TRBJ1-6	CASGKGVDRSYNSPLHF
TRBV10-3	TRBJ2-6	CAISEWSSGANVLTF
TRBV6-2/TRBV6-3	TRBJ1-1	CASSYWWPNTEAFF
TRBV7-9	TRBJ2-5	CASSRTEETQYF
TRBV30	TRBJ1-5	CAWSPDPDLRDQPQHF
TRBV7-9	TRBJ1-1	CASSSDKLNTEAFF
TRBV9	TRBJ1-4	CASSVAGVPNEKLFF